The next 2 T cell receptor beta chains were all read from a single sample in a study of T cell responses to AZD1222 COVID-19 vaccine. Generated by immunoSEQ multiplex PCR, the TCRdb table keeps only in-frame clones and is missing some. Of about 180,000 clones listed, over 80% are singletons. Sequencing was performed on peripheral blood, taken 28 days after the second dose of the MenACWY control vaccine. Source of these receptors: an adult who received the MenACWY meningococcal vaccine as a control.

Points on this clone: The sample has other DNA sequences that encode this CDR3 too. This rearrangement joins TRBV3-1 (or the pseudogene TRBV3-2) to TRBJ1-2; D gene uncertain. The germline CDR1 and CDR2 sequences are LGHDT and YNNKEL (reference sequence). The CDR3 runs to 13 residues. Trimming shortened V by 0 bases and J by 2 bases, and 4 bases separated the two germline ends. The DNA for the CDR3 is TGTGCCAGCAGCCAAGACACAAACTATGGCTACACCTTC. The encoded protein is CASSQDTNYGYTF.

This chain connects TRBV6-2 or TRBV6-3 to TRBJ2-5; TRBD1 agrees at 10 bases. The germline CDR1 and CDR2 sequences are MNHEY and SVGEGT. The CDR3 extends over 15 amino acids. V shed 5 bases, J shed 4 bases, and the junction held 7 bases outside the gene matches. The CDR3: CASSMGQGKAETQYF. The CDR3 DNA reads TGTGCCAGCAGTATGGGACAGGGGAAGGCAGAGACCCAGTACTTC.